Below, 15 T cell receptor beta chains from the same sample are listed, as sequenced in a study of CD8 T cells in Susac syndrome. Random hexamers served to reverse transcribe roughly 0.5 to 1 ug RNA. TCRdb processed the immunoSEQ multiplex PCR reads anew with MiXCR; each CDR3 protein has one entry. Found here are some 450,000 distinct CDR3 sequences, around 83% of them singletons; the top ten hold 0.09% to 0.15%. The specimen was CD8+ T cells from PBMCs. The origin of the receptors is a human donor with multiple sclerosis.

The chain employs TRBV20-1 and TRBJ2-1; 8 bases line up with TRBD2. The CDR3 totals 15 residues. Unmatched junction bases numbered 9, after V lost 5 bases and J lost 3 bases. CDR1 is DFQATT and CDR2 is SNEGSKA in the germline V gene (reference sequence). CDR3 nucleotides: TGCAGTGCTCGCACTACTAGCGGCCACTACAATGAGCAGTTCTTC. Amino acid sequence: CSARTTSGHYNEQFF.

This chain joins TRBV3-1 and TRBJ1-6; weak D call: TRBD1 (5 bases). Deletions cut 0 bases from V and 8 bases from J, with 11 bases between. Germline V CDR1 and CDR2: LGHDT, YNNKEL (reference sequence). The CDR3 is 15 residues long. The CDR3 coding sequence is TGTGCCAGCAGCCAAGATTCAGGGATGGATTCACCCCTCCACTTT. It specifies CASSQDSGMDSPLHF.

This chain links TRBV5-1 with TRBJ2-1; D remains unclear. V was shortened by 2 bases and J by 6 bases, with 12 bases between the two germline ends. The germline V gene has CDR1 SGHRS and CDR2 YFSETQ. CDR3 length: 14 amino acids. The CDR3 spells CASSFEYNPNEQFF. The CDR3 nucleotides are TGCGCCAGCAGCTTCGAATACAATCCCAATGAGCAGTTCTTC.

The chain links TRBV7-9 to TRBJ2-7; 7 bases fit TRBD1. This CDR3 has 16 amino acids. With V trimmed by 5 bases and J by 0 bases, 10 bases remained unmatched. CDR1 is SEHNR, CDR2 FQNEAQ, per germline (reference sequence). The CDR3 DNA is TGTGCCAGCAGCGCCCGGGACAGAGGGAACTCCTACGAGCAGTACTTC. This translates into CASSARDRGNSYEQYF.

The CDR3 protein is CASSRRWTESSYEQYF. The CDR3 DNA reads TGTGCCAGCAGTCGGAGATGGACGGAAAGCTCCTACGAGCAGTACTTC. The chain employs TRBV28 and TRBJ2-7; no clear D gene. In germline, CDR1 is MDHEN, CDR2 SYDVKM. The V end was cut by 5 bases, the J end by 0 bases, with 17 bases between. This CDR3 comprises 16 residues.

This rearrangement joins TRBV4-1 to TRBJ1-2; D uncertain. In germline, CDR1 is MGHRA, CDR2 YSYEKL. The CDR3 spans 14 residues. Trimming took off 0 bases at V and 2 bases at J, with 7 bases between the two ends. In nucleotides, the CDR3 is TGCGCCAGCAGCCAAGATCGGACCAACTATGGCTACACCTTC. As protein: CASSQDRTNYGYTF.

This clonotype was observed once. The chain employs TRBV18 and TRBJ2-2; 10 positions agree with TRBD2. The CDR3 contains 17 residues. In germline, CDR1 is KGHSH, CDR2 LQKENI. The V segment lost 1 base and the J segment 4 bases; nucleotides outside the gene matches: 6. CDR3 in amino acids: CASSPQPTSGFTGELFF. CDR3 in DNA: TGTGCCAGCTCACCACAACCGACTAGCGGGTTCACCGGGGAGCTGTTTTTT.

This clonotype was found once. The chain couples TRBV7-8 to TRBJ1-1; D gene ambiguous. The V end was cut by 0 bases, the J end by 0 bases, with 8 bases between. Germline V gene sequence: CDR1 SGHVS, CDR2 FQNEAQ. The CDR3 sequence is 15 residues long. The CDR3 DNA follows: TGTGCCAGCAGCTTAGCTGGGGTTCTGAACACTGAAGCTTTCTTT. This codes for CASSLAGVLNTEAFF.

V and J are TRBV14 and TRBJ2-1; D gene unclear. Germline V gives CDR1 SGHDN, CDR2 FVKESK. V dropped 4 bases and J dropped 6 bases, with 7 bases sitting between them. This CDR3 has 12 amino acids. The CDR3 DNA reads TGTGCCAGCAGCCTACTAATCAATGAGCAGTTCTTC. Protein sequence: CASSLLINEQFF.

On this clonotype itself: A read error may account for a junction end that differs from germline. This rearrangement joins TRBV11-2 to TRBJ1-1, with D uncertain. This CDR3 has 14 amino acids. Germline V gene lookup returns CDR1 SGHAT and CDR2 FQNNGV. CDR3 protein: CASSLGSGNTEAFF. Written as DNA, the CDR3 is TGTGCCAGCAGTTTAGGCTCAGGGAACACTGAAGCTTTCTTT.

The chain combines TRBV20-1 with TRBJ2-5; TRBD2 might be the D (5 bases). With 6 bases removed from V and 5 bases from J, the gap between germline ends came to 19 bases. Germline V gene lookup returns CDR1 DFQATT and CDR2 SNEGSKA (reference sequence). CDR3 length equals 14 residues. CDR3 coding DNA: TGCAGTGCCGTCCCAAGGGAGAGCCTGGAGACCCAGTACTTC. Its translation is CSAVPRESLETQYF.

The chain links TRBV7-9 to TRBJ1-1; 9 nucleotides align to TRBD1. Germline CDR1 is SEHNR and CDR2 is FQNEAQ (reference sequence). Trimming removed 5 bases from V and 4 bases from J; junction bases left unmatched: 14. The CDR3 spans 17 residues. The CDR3 spells CASSTGQGKFWSTEAFF. The CDR3 nucleotides read TGTGCCAGCAGCACTGGACAGGGGAAGTTCTGGAGCACTGAAGCTTTCTTT. The full variable domain, its missing parts supplied by reference TRBV7-9 and TRBJ1-1, is DTGVSQNPRHKITKRGQNVTFRCDPISEHNRLYWYRQTLGQGPEFLTYFQNEAQLEKSRLLSDRFSAERPKGSFSTLEIQRTEQGDSAMYLCASSTGQGKFWSTEAFFGQGTRLTVV.

The chain employs TRBV6-6 and TRBJ2-7, with a weak D call TRBD2 (6 bases). V lost 0 bases and J lost 5, with 11 bases in between. Germline V gives CDR1 MNHNY, CDR2 SVGAGI (reference sequence). The CDR3 contains 14 residues. CDR3 sequence: CASSYSVTGDEQYF. The DNA for the CDR3 is TGTGCCAGCAGTTACTCGGTCACGGGAGACGAGCAGTACTTC.

The chain joins TRBV28 to TRBJ2-3; a possible D gene is TRBD2 (6 bases). Per germline, CDR1 MDHEN and CDR2 SYDVKM. V dropped 6 bases and J dropped 1 base, with 17 bases sitting between them. The CDR3 length is 16 residues. The CDR3 protein is CASSLTDGGGTDTQYF. CDR3 nucleotide sequence: TGTGCCAGCAGCCTGACGGACGGCGGGGGCACAGATACGCAGTATTTT.

The CDR3 loop reads CASGTSGSFDTQYF. CDR3 nucleotides: TGTGCCAGTGGGACTAGCGGGAGTTTTGATACGCAGTATTTT. This chain uses TRBV27 with TRBJ2-3, with TRBD2 matching over 14 bases. The CDR3 extends over 14 amino acids. After removal of 9 bases from V and 6 bases from J, the junction contained 5 bases not matched to a gene. Germline CDR1 is MNHEY and CDR2 is SMNVEV (reference sequence).